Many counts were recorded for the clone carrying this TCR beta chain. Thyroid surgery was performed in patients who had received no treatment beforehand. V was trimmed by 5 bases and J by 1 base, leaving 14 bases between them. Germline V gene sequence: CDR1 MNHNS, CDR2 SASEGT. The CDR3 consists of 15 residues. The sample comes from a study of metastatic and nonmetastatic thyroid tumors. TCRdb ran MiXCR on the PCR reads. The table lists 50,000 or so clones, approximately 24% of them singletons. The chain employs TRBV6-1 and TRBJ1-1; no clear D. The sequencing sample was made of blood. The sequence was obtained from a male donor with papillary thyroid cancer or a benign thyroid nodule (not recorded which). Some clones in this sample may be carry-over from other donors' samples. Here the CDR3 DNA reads TGTGCCAGCAGTCAATTCGACGGTGAGAACACTGAAGCTTTCTTT. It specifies CASSQFDGENTEAFF.